This TCR beta chain stems from a study of CD8+CD57+ T cells in acquired aplastic anemia. Study background: Sorted CD4+ plus CD8+ cells gave DNA averaging roughly 3.5 ug.

This CDR3 is 12 amino acids long. CDR1 and CDR2 from the germline V gene are LNHDA and SQIVND (reference sequence). V shed 2 bases and J shed 6 bases, with 7 bases lying between them. Whoever was chosen for sequencing had shown CD8+CD57+ cell expansion by flow cytometry. Patients had not yet gotten any therapy when their blood was taken for sampling. TCR beta VDJ and CDR3 were profiled, and genomic DNA was the template. One entry per CDR3 protein results from TCRdb running MiXCR on the reads. The sample holds under 250,000 distinct CDR3 sequences; around 45% are singletons and the top ten take 7.8%. The sequence came from a human donor with aplastic anemia. The chain has TRBV19 and TRBJ1-1; D not resolved. Specimen: sorted CD4+, CD8+, or CD8+CD57+ T cells (not recorded which) from PBMCs. CDR3 sequence (DNA): TGTGCCAGTAGTATACCCCCCTCTGAAGCTTTCTTT. The encoded protein is CASSIPPSEAFF. The variable domain in full, with the rest retrieved from reference TRBV19 and TRBJ1-1, is DGGITQSPKYLFRKEGQNVTLSCEQNLNHDAMYWYRQDPGQGLRLIYYSQIVNDFQKGDIAEGYSVSREKKESFPLTVTSAQKNPTAFYLCASSIPPSEAFFGQGTRLTVV.